A single sample is the source of the 4 T cell receptor beta chains below, sequenced in a study of somatic mutations in cytotoxic T cells in rheumatoid arthritis (TCRdb year 2017). The method behind the library was the immunoSEQ multiplex PCR assay. TCRdb retrieved this table from immuneACCESS and kept in-frame rearrangements only. Not all clones are present; in checked studies, unresolved V genes account for under half, and no reason is known for the remainder. Across this sample there are 13,000 or so clones, with about four fifths seen only once. About 29% of the sample lies in the top ten. The sample consisted of CD8+ T cells sorted from blood. The receptors here all came from an adult with rheumatoid arthritis.

The CDR3 loop is CASSYTTSSEETQYF. CDR3 in DNA: TGTGCCAGCAGCTACACAACTAGTTCGGAAGAGACCCAGTACTTC. The chain recombines TRBV7-2 with TRBJ2-5; D possibly corresponds to TRBD2 (5 bases). The V end was cut by 4 bases, the J end by 3 bases, with 15 bases between. Germline values: CDR1 SGHTA, CDR2 FQGNSA. The CDR3 sequence is 15 residues long.

V and J are TRBV27 and TRBJ2-3, with TRBD2 matching 7 bases. V gave up 2 bases and J gave up 1 base; unmatched junction bases: 3. The CDR3 is 15 amino acids. From germline, CDR1 is MNHEY and CDR2 SMNVEV (reference sequence). The CDR3: CASSLGTTRTDTQYF. CDR3 DNA: TGTGCCAGCAGTTTAGGGACTACTCGCACAGATACGCAGTATTTT.

The rearrangement uses TRBV7-4 and TRBJ2-2, with 11 bases aligning to TRBD2. V shed 2 bases and J 2 bases; nucleotides not matched to a gene: 10. Germline loops: CDR1 SGHVT, CDR2 SQSDAQ. The CDR3 extends over 19 amino acids. The CDR3 DNA sequence: TGTGCCAGCAGCTTATGGCCACTCCTAGCGGGAGGTAACACCGGGGAGCTGTTTTTT. It is translated as CASSLWPLLAGGNTGELFF.

The chain recombines TRBV5-5 with TRBJ2-5; 12 bases agree with TRBD2. The CDR3 consists of 15 residues. V gave up 0 bases and J gave up 5 bases; unmatched junction bases: 2. Germline CDR1 and CDR2: SGHKS and YYEKEE (reference sequence). CDR3 sequence: CASSLGTSGGETQYF. As DNA, the CDR3 is TGTGCCAGCAGCTTGGGTACTAGCGGGGGGGAGACCCAGTACTTC.